The clone carrying this T cell receptor beta chain was seen a single time. In the original processing: Reference gene primer amplification in the assay estimated nucleated cell counts. The assay was immunoSEQ multiplex PCR, and TCRdb's table has in-frame clones only and misses some. V, J and clone size were drawn from that table, and D and trimming were deduced from the DNA. The data show fewer than 250,000 clones, around 80% seen once. The data belong to a study of blood T cell repertoires in COVID-19. Study overall: Samples representing acute and convalescent COVID-19 were sourced from the United States, Italy and Spain. Nucleic acid was either cDNA or gDNA, and it came from T cells, B-cell-depleted T cells, or PBMCs.

V lost 1 base, J lost 0 bases, and 13 bases stayed unmatched. This CDR3 has 18 amino acids. From germline, CDR1 is SGHRS and CDR2 YFSETQ. The V and J genes are TRBV5-1 and TRBJ2-7; 7 bases line up with TRBD2. The material sequenced was peripheral blood. The sequence came from a man aged 60-69 years with acute or convalescent COVID-19. The CDR3 nucleotides read TGCGCCAGCAGCTTGACCCTAGATAGCGGGCCGAGCTCCTACGAGCAGTACTTC. As protein: CASSLTLDSGPSSYEQYF.